This T cell receptor (beta chain) was captured in a study of beta chain features in type 1 diabetes. cDNA synthesis used the whole RNA isolate, giving expressed TCRB sequences. TCRdb's copy holds only in-frame clones and misses some; the assay was immunoSEQ multiplex PCR. Of 140,000 or so clones listed, 9% to 9.5% are singletons. Staining for CD45RO/CCR7/CD25/CD127/CD95/CD27 allowed sorting of CD4+ naive, central memory, regulatory and stem cell-like memory cells. Purity exceeding 95% was reached by all sorted populations. This clonotype was sampled from a man in his late teens or twenties in good health. Sequences were obtained from central memory CD4+ T cells from blood.

The CDR3 region is CASSDGYYYEQYF. The CDR3 bases are TGTGCCAGCAGTGATGGGTACTACTACGAGCAGTACTTC. The chain employs TRBV7-6 and TRBJ2-7; no firm D call. Germline V gene data show CDR1 as SGHVS and CDR2 as FNYEAQ. Trimming removed 6 bases from V and 3 bases from J, with 12 bases in between. This CDR3 comprises 13 residues.